The present T cell receptor (beta chain) was sequenced within a study of T cell changes during pregnancy in multiple sclerosis. Germline V gene sequence: CDR1 SGHTA, CDR2 FQGTGA. Trimming removed 5 bases from V and 9 bases from J; junction bases left unmatched: 5. The CDR3 totals 13 residues. Libraries were prepared by immunoSEQ multiplex PCR; TCRdb keeps only in-frame clonotypes and omits some of them. The profile shows around 39,000 clones, 88% of them singletons. The V gene is TRBV7-3, the J gene TRBJ1-3; TRBD1 matches 9 bases. The source of this sequence is a female donor with multiple sclerosis, enrolled in a pregnancy study. This material consisted of CD4+ T cells from peripheral blood mononuclear cells, taken before pregnancy. The CDR3 region is CASSMTGGGTIYF. As DNA, the CDR3 is TGTGCCAGCAGCATGACAGGGGGGGGCACCATATATTTT.